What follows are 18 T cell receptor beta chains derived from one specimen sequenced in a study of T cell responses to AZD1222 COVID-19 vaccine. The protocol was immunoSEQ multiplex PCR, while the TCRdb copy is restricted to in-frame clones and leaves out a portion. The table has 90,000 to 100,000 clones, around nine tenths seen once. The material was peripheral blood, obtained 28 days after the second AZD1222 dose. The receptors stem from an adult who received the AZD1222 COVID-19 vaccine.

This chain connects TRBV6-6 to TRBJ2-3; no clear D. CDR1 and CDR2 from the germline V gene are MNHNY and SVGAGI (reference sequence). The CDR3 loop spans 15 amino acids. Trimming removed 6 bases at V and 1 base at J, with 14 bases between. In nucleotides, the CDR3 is TGTGCCAGCAGCGACGGGTTGCTTCGCACAGATACGCAGTATTTT. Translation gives CASSDGLLRTDTQYF.

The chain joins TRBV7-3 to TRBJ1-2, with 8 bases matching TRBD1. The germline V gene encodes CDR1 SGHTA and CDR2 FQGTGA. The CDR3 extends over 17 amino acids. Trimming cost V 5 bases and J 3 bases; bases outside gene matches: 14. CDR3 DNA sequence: TGTGCCAGCAGCCGGTCGGCAGGGGGCTACGAGGACTATGGCTACACCTTC. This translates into CASSRSAGGYEDYGYTF.

CDR3 DNA: TGTGCCTGGGCATTGGGACGGAATCAGCCCCAGCATTTT. Amino acids: CAWALGRNQPQHF. The chain combines TRBV30 with TRBJ1-5; D might be TRBD1 (5 bases). This CDR3 comprises 13 residues. CDR1 is GTSNPN and CDR2 is SVGIG in the germline V gene (reference sequence). V lost 5 bases, J lost 4 bases, and 12 bases lay in between. The full variable domain, its missing parts supplied by reference TRBV30 and TRBJ1-5, is SQTIHQWPATLVQPVGSPLSLECTVEGTSNPNLYWYRQAAGRGLQLLFYSVGIGQISSEVPQNLSASRPQDRQFILSSKKLLLSDSGFYLCAWALGRNQPQHFGDGTRLSIL.

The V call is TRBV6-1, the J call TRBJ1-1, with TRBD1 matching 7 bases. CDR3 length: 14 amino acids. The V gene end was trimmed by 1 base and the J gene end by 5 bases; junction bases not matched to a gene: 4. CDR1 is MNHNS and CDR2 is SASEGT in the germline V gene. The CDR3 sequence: CASSEEQGWTEAFF. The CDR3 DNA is TGTGCCAGCAGTGAAGAACAGGGGTGGACTGAAGCTTTCTTT.

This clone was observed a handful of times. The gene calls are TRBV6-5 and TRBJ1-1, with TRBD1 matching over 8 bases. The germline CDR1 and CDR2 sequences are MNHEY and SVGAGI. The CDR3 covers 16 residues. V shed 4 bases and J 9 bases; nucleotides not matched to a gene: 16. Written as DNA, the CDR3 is TGTGCCAGCAGTTCCCTCAGGACAGGGTCGAACGATAAAGCTTTCTTT. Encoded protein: CASSSLRTGSNDKAFF.

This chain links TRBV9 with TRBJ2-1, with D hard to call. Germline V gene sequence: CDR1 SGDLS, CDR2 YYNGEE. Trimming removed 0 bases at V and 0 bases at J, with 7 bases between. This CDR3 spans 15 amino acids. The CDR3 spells CASSVVPTSYNEQFF. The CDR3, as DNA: TGTGCCAGCAGCGTAGTCCCCACCTCCTACAATGAGCAGTTCTTC.

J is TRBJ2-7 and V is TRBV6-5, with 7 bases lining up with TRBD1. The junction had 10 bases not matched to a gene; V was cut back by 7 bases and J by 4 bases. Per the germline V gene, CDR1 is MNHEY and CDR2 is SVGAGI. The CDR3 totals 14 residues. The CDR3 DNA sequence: TGTGCCAGCATTTTGAGACAGGGACCGTACGAGCAGTACTTC. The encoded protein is CASILRQGPYEQYF.

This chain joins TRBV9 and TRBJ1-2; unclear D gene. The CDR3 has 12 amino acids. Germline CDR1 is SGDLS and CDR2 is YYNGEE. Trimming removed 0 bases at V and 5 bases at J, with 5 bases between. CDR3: CASSVGGYGYTF. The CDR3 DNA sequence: TGTGCCAGCAGCGTAGGAGGGTATGGCTACACCTTC. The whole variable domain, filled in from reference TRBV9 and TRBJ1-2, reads DSGVTQTPKHLITATGQRVTLRCSPRSGDLSVYWYQQSLDQGLQFLIQYYNGEERAKGNILERFSAQQFPDLHSELNLSSLELGDSALYFCASSVGGYGYTFGSGTRLTVV.

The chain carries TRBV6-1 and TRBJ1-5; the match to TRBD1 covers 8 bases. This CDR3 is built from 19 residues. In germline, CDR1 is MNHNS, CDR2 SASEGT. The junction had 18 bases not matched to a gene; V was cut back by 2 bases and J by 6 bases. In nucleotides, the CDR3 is TGTGCCAGCAGTGAATGGACAGGGATTCGGGGAAGAAGAAGTCAGCCCCAGCATTTT. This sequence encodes CASSEWTGIRGRRSQPQHF.

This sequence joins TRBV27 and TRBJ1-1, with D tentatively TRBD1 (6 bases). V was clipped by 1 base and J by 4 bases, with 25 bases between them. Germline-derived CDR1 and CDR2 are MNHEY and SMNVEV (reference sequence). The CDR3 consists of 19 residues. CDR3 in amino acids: CASSLWPDRPRSRPTEAFF. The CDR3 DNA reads TGTGCCAGCAGTTTATGGCCCGACAGGCCACGTTCCCGTCCCACTGAAGCTTTCTTT.

CDR3 sequence: CASSYYMNTEAFF. The CDR3 DNA sequence: TGTGCCAGCAGTTACTACATGAACACTGAAGCTTTCTTT. The V call is TRBV6-2 or TRBV6-3, the J call TRBJ1-1; no clear D. This CDR3 is 13 amino acids long. Germline lookup yields CDR1 MNHEY and CDR2 SVGEGT. Trimming removed 1 base at V and 0 bases at J, with 3 bases between.

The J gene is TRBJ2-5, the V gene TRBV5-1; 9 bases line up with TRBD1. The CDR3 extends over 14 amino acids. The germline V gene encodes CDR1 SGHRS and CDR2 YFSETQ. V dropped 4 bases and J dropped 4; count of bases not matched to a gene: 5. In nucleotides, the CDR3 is TGCGCCAGCAGCAATGGACAGGGGATAGAGACCCAGTACTTC. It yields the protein CASSNGQGIETQYF.

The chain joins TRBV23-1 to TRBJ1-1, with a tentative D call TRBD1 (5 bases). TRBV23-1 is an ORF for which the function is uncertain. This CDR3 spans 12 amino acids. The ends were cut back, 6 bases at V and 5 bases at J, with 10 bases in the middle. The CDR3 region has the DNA TGCGCCAGCAGGGGGCCGAATACTGAAGCTTTCTTT. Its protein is CASRGPNTEAFF.

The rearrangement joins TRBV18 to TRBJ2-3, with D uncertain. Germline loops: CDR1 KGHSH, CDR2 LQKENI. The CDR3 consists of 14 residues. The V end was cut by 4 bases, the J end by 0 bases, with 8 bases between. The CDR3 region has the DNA TGTGCCAGCTCACAGACTTCTAGCACAGATACGCAGTATTTT. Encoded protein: CASSQTSSTDTQYF.

In DNA, the CDR3 is TGCGCCAGCAGCTTGGAAGCAGGGGGCCACTATGGCTACACCTTC. It encodes CASSLEAGGHYGYTF. This chain links TRBV5-1 with TRBJ1-2, with 8 nucleotides matching TRBD1. CDR3 length: 15 amino acids. Trimming at V came to 0 bases and at J to 3 bases, leaving 4 bases not matched to a gene. Germline V CDR1 and CDR2: SGHRS, YFSETQ.

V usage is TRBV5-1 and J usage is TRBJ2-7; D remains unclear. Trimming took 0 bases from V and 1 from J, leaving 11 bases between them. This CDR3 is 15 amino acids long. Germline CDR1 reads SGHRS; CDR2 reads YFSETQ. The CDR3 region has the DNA TGCGCCAGCAGCTTGGTTGCATTGGAGTCCTACGAGCAGTACTTC. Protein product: CASSLVALESYEQYF.

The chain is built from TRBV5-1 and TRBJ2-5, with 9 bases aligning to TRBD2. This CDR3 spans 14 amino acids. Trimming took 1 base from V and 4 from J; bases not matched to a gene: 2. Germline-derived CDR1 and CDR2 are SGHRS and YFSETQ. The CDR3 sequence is CASSLTSGPETQYF. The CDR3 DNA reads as TGCGCCAGCAGCTTGACTAGCGGGCCAGAGACCCAGTACTTC.

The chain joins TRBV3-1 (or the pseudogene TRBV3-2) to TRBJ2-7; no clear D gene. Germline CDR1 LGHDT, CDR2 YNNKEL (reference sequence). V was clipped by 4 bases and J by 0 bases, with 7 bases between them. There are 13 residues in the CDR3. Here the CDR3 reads CASSPQSSYEQYF. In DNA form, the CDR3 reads TGTGCCAGCAGCCCCCAAAGCTCCTACGAGCAGTACTTC.